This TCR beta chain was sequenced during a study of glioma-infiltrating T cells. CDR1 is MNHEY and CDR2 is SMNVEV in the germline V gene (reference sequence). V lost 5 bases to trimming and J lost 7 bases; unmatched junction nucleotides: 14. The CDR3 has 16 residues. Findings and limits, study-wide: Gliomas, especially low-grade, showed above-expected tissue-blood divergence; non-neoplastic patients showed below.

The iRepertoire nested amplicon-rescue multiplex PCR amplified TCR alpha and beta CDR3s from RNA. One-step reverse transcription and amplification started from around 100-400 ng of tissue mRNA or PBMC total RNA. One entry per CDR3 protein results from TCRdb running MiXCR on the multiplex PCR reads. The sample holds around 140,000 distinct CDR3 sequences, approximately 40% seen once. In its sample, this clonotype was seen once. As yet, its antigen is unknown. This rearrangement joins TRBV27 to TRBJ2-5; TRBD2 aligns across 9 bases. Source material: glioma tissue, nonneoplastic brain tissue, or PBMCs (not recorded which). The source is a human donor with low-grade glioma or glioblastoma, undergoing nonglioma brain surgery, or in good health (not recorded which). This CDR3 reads CASSEGSAGGPGTQYF. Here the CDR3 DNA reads TGTGCCAGCAGTGAAGGATCAGCGGGAGGCCCCGGGACCCAGTACTTC.